This TCR beta chain emerged from a study of blood T cell repertoires in COVID-19. Clones were read by immunoSEQ multiplex PCR, and TCRdb kept only the in-frame ones, dropping some. The sample lists under 300,000 clones, around 80% occurring once. Trimming left V 10 bases short and J 2 bases short, with 13 bases between. Germline lookup yields CDR1 MNHEY and CDR2 SVGAGI. This CDR3 spans 13 amino acids. The chain recombines TRBV6-5 with TRBJ2-3; D unresolved. The origin of this receptor is a man older than 75 with acute or convalescent COVID-19. Sequencing was done on a sample of peripheral blood. The CDR3 DNA follows: TGTGCCACCCACAACCACGACACAGATACGCAGTATTTT. Encoded protein: CATHNHDTDTQYF.